These 21 T cell receptor beta chains were all obtained from the same sample, sequenced in a study of graft-versus-host responses after intestinal transplantation. Their target antigens are unknown. The assay was immunoSEQ multiplex PCR, and TCRdb's table has in-frame clones only and misses some. The sample holds some 85,000 clones, more than 75% seen once. The source material was unstimulated CD8+ T cells sorted from spleen or lymph node cells, sampled before transplant. These receptors all stem from a human donor who was the organ donor for an intestinal transplant.

The chain has TRBV10-3 and TRBJ1-2; D is ambiguous. The CDR3 has 15 residues. V was cut by 3 bases and J by 6 bases, with 17 bases left in between. Looked up from germline, CDR1 is ENHRY and CDR2 is SYGVKD. CDR3 sequence: CAISDPTGPLNGYTF. The CDR3 DNA reads as TGTGCCATCAGTGACCCTACCGGGCCCCTAAATGGCTACACCTTC.

The chain carries TRBV5-1 and TRBJ1-4; weak D call: TRBD1 (5 bases). The CDR3 runs to 14 residues. The V end was cut by 0 bases, the J end by 8 bases, with 11 bases between. CDR1 and CDR2 from the germline V gene are SGHRS and YFSETQ. The CDR3 DNA follows: TGCGCCAGCAGCTTGGTCCAGGGAGGGGAAAAACTGTTTTTT. Translated, it gives CASSLVQGGEKLFF. Drawing the rest from reference TRBV5-1 and TRBJ1-4, the complete variable domain is KAGVTQTPRYLIKTRGQQVTLSCSPISGHRSVSWYQQTPGQGLQFLFEYFSETQRNKGNFPGRFSGRQFSNSRSEMNVSTLELGDSALYLCASSLVQGGEKLFFGSGTQLSVL.

The chain employs TRBV29-1 and TRBJ2-5; 7 bases match TRBD1. CDR1 SQVTM and CDR2 ANQGSEA come from the germline V gene. This CDR3 spans 15 amino acids. Unmatched junction bases numbered 11, after V lost 5 bases and J lost 2 bases. The CDR3: CSVLLIQGSQETQYF. The CDR3 coding sequence is TGCAGCGTTCTCTTAATACAGGGGTCACAAGAGACCCAGTACTTC.

The V gene is TRBV16, the J gene TRBJ1-2; 8 bases are shared with TRBD1. J lost 7 bases, V lost 3 bases, and 10 bases had no gene match. Per germline, CDR1 KGHSY and CDR2 FQNENV. This CDR3 comprises 15 residues. The DNA of the CDR3 is TGTGCCAGCAGCCAGCGGACAGGGAGTGAGGGTGGCTACACCTTC. Residues: CASSQRTGSEGGYTF.

The rearrangement links TRBV7-2 to TRBJ1-1; TRBD1 matches 7 bases. CDR1 is SGHTA and CDR2 is FQGNSA in the germline V gene. The CDR3 extends over 14 amino acids. The ends lost 6 bases at V and 1 base at J; junction bases unmatched: 5. The CDR3 DNA reads as TGTGCCAGCAGGGGCGACAGGGAGAACACTGAAGCTTTCTTT. Its protein product is CASRGDRENTEAFF.

The chain has TRBV5-1 and TRBJ1-1, with TRBD1 matching 7 bases. Germline values: CDR1 SGHRS, CDR2 YFSETQ. The junction had 7 bases not matched to a gene; V was cut back by 4 bases and J by 7 bases. The CDR3 is made up of 13 amino acids. The DNA for the CDR3 is TGCGCCAGCAGCCCGGGACAGACTTTTGAAGCTTTCTTT. Amino acid sequence: CASSPGQTFEAFF.

This chain joins TRBV5-1 and TRBJ2-7; 12 bases map to TRBD2. J gave up 0 bases and V 3 bases, and 1 base lay outside the gene matches. CDR1 SGHRS and CDR2 YFSETQ come from the germline V gene. CDR3 size: 15 residues. The DNA of the CDR3 is TGCGCCAGCAGCTGGACTAGCGGGGTCTCCTACGAGCAGTACTTC. Encoded protein: CASSWTSGVSYEQYF.

The V gene is TRBV6-5, the J gene TRBJ1-5; D is ambiguous. CDR1 is MNHEY and CDR2 is SVGAGI in the germline V gene. The CDR3 loop spans 15 amino acids. The V end was cut by 0 bases, the J end by 0 bases, with 6 bases between. The CDR3 is CASSYSGDSNQPQHF. The CDR3 coding sequence is TGTGCCAGCAGTTACTCCGGGGATAGCAATCAGCCCCAGCATTTT.

The chain employs TRBV6-1 and TRBJ2-3, with TRBD2 identical over 7 bases. V lost 1 base to trimming and J lost 2 bases; unmatched junction nucleotides: 6. CDR3 length: 16 amino acids. Germline lookup yields CDR1 MNHNS and CDR2 SASEGT. This CDR3 reads CASSEVQRGFTDTQYF. The CDR3 nucleotides are TGTGCCAGCAGTGAAGTCCAGCGGGGTTTCACAGATACGCAGTATTTT.

The chain employs TRBV5-6 and TRBJ1-1, with a tentative D call TRBD1 (5 bases). The CDR3 consists of 15 residues. V was shortened by 1 base and J by 7 bases, with 17 bases between the two germline ends. Per germline, CDR1 SGHDT and CDR2 YYEEEE. CDR3 DNA sequence: TGTGCCAGCAGCTTGTGGGTGGCAGGGCGTATTGAAGCTTTCTTT. It codes for CASSLWVAGRIEAFF.

There are a few counts of this clone. The genes are TRBV6-5 and TRBJ2-6; no firm D call. The CDR3 extends over 13 amino acids. Trimming pared 6 bases from V and 2 bases from J, leaving 5 bases between. Germline V CDR1 and CDR2: MNHEY, SVGAGI. CDR3: CASRLPGANVLTF. CDR3 nucleotides: TGTGCCAGCAGGTTACCTGGGGCCAACGTCCTGACTTTC.

The chain has TRBV2 and TRBJ2-3, with 16 bases fitting TRBD2. V was pared by 3 bases and J by 6 bases, with 9 bases of the junction left unmatched. This CDR3 has 18 amino acids. Germline assignment: CDR1 SNHLY and CDR2 FYNNEI. The CDR3 sequence is CASSEGLAGGPIPDTQYF. The DNA for the CDR3 is TGTGCCAGCAGTGAGGGACTAGCGGGGGGGCCAATCCCGGATACGCAGTATTTT. Based on the CDR3 plus reference TRBV2 and TRBJ2-3, the full variable domain is EPEVTQTPSHQVTQMGQEVILRCVPISNHLYFYWYRQILGQKVEFLVSFYNNEISEKSEIFDDQFSVERPDGSNFTLKIRSTKLEDSAMYFCASSEGLAGGPIPDTQYFGPGTRLTVL.

The rearrangement uses TRBV28 and TRBJ2-2; 8 bases agree with TRBD2. Germline loops: CDR1 MDHEN, CDR2 SYDVKM. The V and J ends lost 1 base and 6 bases, in that order; junction bases with no gene match: 13. The CDR3 is 18 residues long. CDR3 region: CASSLLRHVRGGSGELFF. CDR3 nucleotides: TGTGCCAGCAGTTTATTGCGGCACGTCCGGGGGGGGTCCGGGGAGCTGTTTTTT.

The chain carries TRBV7-8 and TRBJ2-3, with 7 bases matching TRBD2. The germline V gene encodes CDR1 SGHVS and CDR2 FQNEAQ. V trimming: 2 bases; J trimming: 2 bases; junction bases outside the gene matches: 4. This CDR3 has 15 amino acids. The CDR3 DNA follows: TGTGCCAGCAGCTTACGGGGGGTCAACACAGATACGCAGTATTTT. It codes for CASSLRGVNTDTQYF.

The gene calls are TRBV2 and TRBJ1-1; no definite D call. The V end was cut by 7 bases, the J end by 0 bases, with 9 bases between. Looked up from germline, CDR1 is SNHLY and CDR2 is FYNNEI. The CDR3 runs to 13 residues. The CDR3 DNA sequence: TGTGCCAGCACCCTAGGGCTGAACACTGAAGCTTTCTTT. This encodes CASTLGLNTEAFF.

The rearrangement uses TRBV19 and TRBJ1-6, with TRBD1 matching 8 bases. Germline CDR1 LNHDA, CDR2 SQIVND (reference sequence). CDR3 length: 15 amino acids. V lost 7 bases, J lost 7 bases, and 9 bases stayed unmatched. Written as DNA, the CDR3 is TGTGCCAGTACCCCCACAGGGGGTGGGAATTCACCCCTCCACTTT. As protein: CASTPTGGGNSPLHF.

The CDR3 region is CASSPGTVYEQYF. In DNA form, the CDR3 reads TGTGCCAGCTCACCTGGGACAGTCTACGAGCAGTACTTC. V usage is TRBV18 and J usage is TRBJ2-7; 7 bases fit TRBD1. Germline assignment: CDR1 KGHSH and CDR2 LQKENI. The CDR3 is 13 residues long. Trimming removed 3 bases from V and 3 bases from J; junction bases left unmatched: 2. The whole variable domain, filled in from reference TRBV18 and TRBJ2-7, reads NAGVMQNPRHLVRRRGQEARLRCSPMKGHSHVYWYRQLPEEGLKFMVYLQKENIIDESGMPKERFSAEFPKEGPSILRIQQVVRGDSAAYFCASSPGTVYEQYFGPGTRLTVT.

The J gene is TRBJ2-3, the V gene TRBV6-5; the match to TRBD2 covers 8 bases. Germline loops: CDR1 MNHEY, CDR2 SVGAGI. V lost 5 bases to trimming and J lost 0 bases; unmatched junction nucleotides: 4. The CDR3 consists of 15 residues. CDR3 nucleotides: TGTGCCAGCAGTCCCTGGACTAGCAGCACAGATACGCAGTATTTT. It yields the protein CASSPWTSSTDTQYF.

J is TRBJ2-5 and V is TRBV28; maybe TRBD1 (6 bases). The assigned J gene may be wrong: the sequence end matches TRBJ2-7 better. CDR1 and CDR2 from the germline V gene are MDHEN and SYDVKM. The CDR3 spans 13 residues. The CDR3 loop reads CASRRTEGYEQYF. CDR3 nucleotide sequence: TGTGCCAGCCGTAGGACAGAGGGCTACGAGCAGTACTTC.

V is TRBV27 and J is TRBJ1-6; D possibly corresponds to TRBD1 (6 bases). With 5 bases removed from V and 9 bases from J, the gap between germline ends came to 20 bases. The CDR3 spans 16 residues. CDR1 and CDR2 from the germline V gene are MNHEY and SMNVEV (reference sequence). This chain's CDR3 is CASSRRGWGSRSPLHF. DNA for the CDR3: TGTGCCAGCAGTAGGAGGGGGTGGGGTTCACGTTCACCCCTCCACTTT.

V gene TRBV6-6 combines with J gene TRBJ1-4, with D possibly TRBD1 on 5 matching bases. Germline CDR1 reads MNHNY; CDR2 reads SVGAGI (reference sequence). The V end lost 1 base, the J end lost 8 bases, and 11 bases lay between the germline ends. CDR3 length: 14 amino acids. The CDR3 loop is CASSYYNGDEKLFF. The CDR3 DNA follows: TGTGCCAGCAGTTACTACAACGGGGACGAAAAACTGTTTTTT.